These 25 T cell receptor beta chains were all obtained from the same sample, sequenced in a study of T cells after yellow fever vaccination. TCRdb reprocessed the 5' RACE reads via MiXCR and lists one record per CDR3 protein. Seen here are about 310,000 distinct CDR3 sequences, approximately 3.8% observed once, and the top ten hold 20% to 30%. The sample consisted of PBMCs, taken on the day of the yellow fever booster vaccination. The receptors were sampled from a young man who received the YFV17D yellow fever vaccine.

The rearrangement uses TRBV3-1 and TRBJ2-5; 9 nucleotides line up with TRBD2. Germline CDR1 reads LGHDT; CDR2 reads YNNKEL (reference sequence). The V gene end was trimmed by 0 bases and the J gene end by 5 bases; junction bases not matched to a gene: 4. The CDR3 totals 15 residues. DNA for the CDR3: TGTGCCAGCAGCCAAGATCTAGCGGGGCTGGAGACCCAGTACTTC. Amino acid sequence: CASSQDLAGLETQYF.

The CDR3 spells CASRLQGMGTEAFF. For the CDR3, the DNA is TGTGCCAGCAGATTACAGGGGATGGGCACTGAAGCTTTCTTT. The rearrangement uses TRBV6-5 and TRBJ1-1, with TRBD1 matching 7 bases. The germline V gene encodes CDR1 MNHEY and CDR2 SVGAGI. V trimming: 6 bases; J trimming: 4 bases; junction bases outside the gene matches: 8. The CDR3 loop spans 14 amino acids.

The genes are TRBV7-2 and TRBJ2-7; 7 bases align to TRBD2. The CDR3 has 15 amino acids. V gave up 5 bases and J gave up 3 bases; unmatched junction bases: 10. Germline V gives CDR1 SGHTA, CDR2 FQGNSA. The CDR3, as DNA: TGTGCCAGCAGCCCCCGACTAGCCCTCGACTACGAGCAGTACGTC. Its protein product is CASSPRLALDYEQYV.

This clonotype was detected many times. V and J are TRBV9 and TRBJ1-1, with a possible D match to TRBD1 (5 bases). This CDR3 spans 13 amino acids. Germline V gene sequence: CDR1 SGDLS, CDR2 YYNGEE. The V end lost 2 bases, the J end lost 4 bases, and 9 bases lay between the germline ends. CDR3 coding DNA: TGTGCCAGCAGCGTCCCAGGGAGCACTGAAGCTTTCTTT. Translating it yields CASSVPGSTEAFF.

This clonotype was seen at least ten times. The genes are TRBV5-1 and TRBJ1-1; D not resolved. CDR1 SGHRS and CDR2 YFSETQ come from the germline V gene. Trimming took off 4 bases at V and 1 base at J, with 11 bases between the two ends. The CDR3 has 14 amino acids. In DNA form, the CDR3 reads TGCGCCAGCAGCACTTATGACGGGAACACTGAAGCTTTCTTT. Protein: CASSTYDGNTEAFF.

This clonotype was picked up a small number of times. This chain connects TRBV6-5 to TRBJ2-7, with D perhaps matching TRBD1 (6 bases). Trimming pared 6 bases from V and 4 bases from J, leaving 16 bases between. Germline V gives CDR1 MNHEY, CDR2 SVGAGI. This CDR3 spans 14 amino acids. CDR3 protein: CASSPIGQPYEQYV. The CDR3 DNA reads as TGTGCCAGCAGCCCTATCGGACAGCCGTACGAGCAGTACGTC.

This clonotype was seen at least ten times. The V and J genes are TRBV25-1 and TRBJ2-5, with D possibly being TRBD2 (6 bases). The CDR3 consists of 15 residues. Germline values: CDR1 MGHDK, CDR2 SYGVNS. V lost 3 bases to trimming and J lost 2 bases, with 13 bases between them. For the CDR3, the DNA is TGTGCCAGCAGTGAGGAGGAGGGGCATCAAGAGACCCAGTACTTC. Amino acid sequence: CASSEEEGHQETQYF.

The chain couples TRBV5-1 to TRBJ1-2; tentatively, D is TRBD1 (5 bases). V was trimmed by 0 bases and J by 7 bases, leaving 19 bases between them. The CDR3 spans 16 residues. Germline V CDR1 and CDR2: SGHRS, YFSETQ. CDR3 amino acids: CASSLEFAAGLRGYTF. Written as DNA, the CDR3 is TGCGCCAGCAGCTTGGAGTTCGCGGCAGGGCTGCGTGGCTACACCTTC.

This clonotype was observed a handful of times. This chain connects TRBV3-1 to TRBJ1-2; D unclear. V was trimmed by 0 bases and J by 2 bases, leaving 4 bases between them. Germline V lookup: CDR1 LGHDT, CDR2 YNNKEL (reference sequence). The CDR3 extends over 13 amino acids. CDR3 nucleotides: TGTGCCAGCAGCCAAGATAAAAACTATGGCTACACCTTC. It translates to CASSQDKNYGYTF.

The CDR3 DNA is TGCGCCAGCAGCCAAGATGTCCAGACTTACAATGAGCAGTTCTTC. Its protein product is CASSQDVQTYNEQFF. The chain links TRBV4-3 to TRBJ2-1; no firm D call. Germline CDR1 reads LGHNA; CDR2 reads YSLEER. The CDR3 has 15 residues. Deletions cut 0 bases from V and 4 bases from J, with 10 bases between.

This clonotype has only a few counts. The CDR3 sequence: CASRRQGGGDGYTF. The CDR3 DNA reads TGTGCCAGTAGACGACAGGGAGGAGGGGATGGCTACACCTTC. V gene TRBV19 combines with J gene TRBJ1-2, with 7 bases fitting TRBD1. V shed 6 bases, J shed 6 bases, and the junction held 10 bases outside the gene matches. CDR1 and CDR2 (germline): LNHDA, SQIVND (reference sequence). The CDR3 sequence is 14 residues long.

At least ten counts were recorded for this clonotype. The CDR3 coding sequence is TGCGCCAGCAGCCAAGATGGGGGGACTAATCAGCCCCAGCATTTT. Amino acid sequence: CASSQDGGTNQPQHF. J is TRBJ1-5 and V is TRBV4-1, with a tentative D call TRBD1 (5 bases). Trimming removed 0 bases at V and 4 bases at J, with 10 bases between. This CDR3 has 15 residues. Germline CDR1 is MGHRA and CDR2 is YSYEKL.

This clonotype was observed many times. The chain is built from TRBV14 and TRBJ2-7, with D unresolved. Trimming pared 1 base from V and 0 bases from J, leaving 10 bases between. The germline V gene has CDR1 SGHDN and CDR2 FVKESK. The CDR3 has 15 residues. The CDR3 coding sequence is TGTGCCAGCAGCCAAGTAGTTGGCAACTCCTACGAGCAGTACTTC. This gives the protein CASSQVVGNSYEQYF. The full variable domain, rest sourced from reference TRBV14 and TRBJ2-7, is EAGVTQFPSHSVIEKGQTVTLRCDPISGHDNLYWYRRVMGKEIKFLLHFVKESKQDESGMPNNRFLAERTGGTYSTLKVQPAELEDSGVYFCASSQVVGNSYEQYFGPGTRLTVT.

There are a few counts of this clonotype. The chain is built from TRBV5-4 and TRBJ2-2; the D gene could be TRBD1 or TRBD2 (5 bases each). The CDR3 is 14 residues long. Germline assignment: CDR1 SGHNT and CDR2 YYREEE (reference sequence). V lost 4 bases, J lost 5 bases, and 12 bases lay in between. The CDR3: CASSPGTETGELFF. CDR3 in DNA: TGTGCCAGCAGCCCCGGGACGGAGACCGGGGAGCTGTTTTTT.

This clonotype was counted ten times or more. The V and J genes are TRBV20-1 and TRBJ1-5, with D possibly being TRBD1 (6 bases). The CDR3 consists of 15 residues. Looked up from germline, CDR1 is DFQATT and CDR2 is SNEGSKA (reference sequence). Trimming removed 3 bases from V and 4 bases from J, with 16 bases in between. The DNA of the CDR3 is TGCAGTGCTAGTCTATCCGGGGGCGGGAATCAGCCCCAGCATTTT. This codes for CSASLSGGGNQPQHF.

This clonotype has more than one count but fewer than ten. V usage is TRBV30 and J usage is TRBJ2-2, with D possibly TRBD1 on 5 matching bases. The CDR3 sequence is 12 residues long. CDR1 GTSNPN and CDR2 SVGIG come from the germline V gene (reference sequence). V was trimmed by 4 bases and J by 4 bases, leaving 7 bases between them. The CDR3 region has the DNA TGTGCCTGGACAGGGTCCACCGGGGAGCTGTTTTTT. This translates into CAWTGSTGELFF.

V and J are TRBV7-2 and TRBJ2-5; D is ambiguous. V was clipped by 1 base and J by 4 bases, with 16 bases between them. Germline V gene lookup returns CDR1 SGHTA and CDR2 FQGNSA. The CDR3 runs 16 residues. The CDR3 bases are TGTGCCAGCAGCTTAGGGCTACCTTTATTCCCAGAGACCCAGTACTTC. Translating gives CASSLGLPLFPETQYF.

This clonotype was seen only a few times. This chain uses TRBV29-1 with TRBJ2-5; 7 bases align to TRBD2. The V gene's germline CDR1 is SQVTM and CDR2 ANQGSEA. This CDR3 region has 11 residues. V lost 7 bases and J lost 4; bases outside the gene matches: 3. The CDR3 here is CSEERGETQYF. CDR3 coding DNA: TGCAGCGAAGAGCGGGGAGAGACCCAGTACTTC.

This rearrangement joins TRBV29-1 to TRBJ2-2; D may be TRBD1 (5 bases). The CDR3 runs to 14 residues. Between the trimmed V and J ends, which lost 6 bases and 4 bases, there was a span of 15 bases. Per the germline V gene, CDR1 is SQVTM and CDR2 is ANQGSEA. The DNA of the CDR3 is TGCAGCGTGGCCCCATGGGGCCCCACCGGGGAGCTGTTTTTT. The encoded protein is CSVAPWGPTGELFF.

This clonotype appeared many times. V and J are TRBV7-2 and TRBJ2-3, with TRBD2 matching 11 bases. This CDR3 has 15 amino acids. V lost 5 bases to trimming and J lost 4 bases; unmatched junction nucleotides: 5. Germline V gene lookup returns CDR1 SGHTA and CDR2 FQGNSA. The CDR3 nucleotides are TGTGCCAGCAGCCCTAGCGGGGGGTGGGCAGATACGCAGTATTTT. It encodes CASSPSGGWADTQYF.

In this sample, this clonotype turned up many times. The chain uses TRBV12-3 or TRBV12-4 and TRBJ2-1; D uncertain. This CDR3 contains 14 residues. V lost 4 bases, J lost 0 bases, and 7 bases lay in between. The CDR3 sequence is CASSSLSSYNEQFF. For the CDR3, the DNA is TGTGCCAGCAGTTCTCTGAGCTCCTACAATGAGCAGTTCTTC.

This clonotype was seen ten or more times. The genes are TRBV4-3 and TRBJ2-7, with 10 positions matching TRBD1. CDR3 length: 16 residues. Germline V gene lookup returns CDR1 LGHNA and CDR2 YSLEER. The V gene end was trimmed by 0 bases and the J gene end by 7 bases; junction bases not matched to a gene: 9. CDR3 nucleotide sequence: TGCGCCAGCAGCCAAGATCCCGGGACAGGGGCCGGGGAGCAGTACTTC. Translation gives CASSQDPGTGAGEQYF.

This chain connects TRBV27 to TRBJ1-5; D gene ambiguous. Between the trimmed V and J ends, which lost 2 bases and 5 bases, there was a span of 13 bases. Germline values: CDR1 MNHEY, CDR2 SMNVEV (reference sequence). This CDR3 has 15 residues. The CDR3 nucleotides are TGTGCCAGCAGTTTACGATATCGTGGAGATCAGCCCCAGCATTTT. This codes for CASSLRYRGDQPQHF.

The table lists this clonotype with a few counts. This chain connects TRBV30 to TRBJ2-5, with D possibly matching TRBD2 (5 bases). With 3 bases removed from V and 2 bases from J, the gap between germline ends came to 13 bases. Germline V gives CDR1 GTSNPN, CDR2 SVGIG (reference sequence). The CDR3 runs 14 residues. This CDR3 is CAWRAGGAQETQYF. DNA of the CDR3: TGTGCCTGGAGGGCGGGCGGAGCGCAAGAGACCCAGTACTTC.

A few counts support this clonotype. The chain carries TRBV11-1 and TRBJ2-7; D not resolved. Germline V gene sequence: CDR1 SGHAT, CDR2 FQDESV (reference sequence). This CDR3 is built from 14 residues. The germline V and J ends were trimmed by 3 bases and 1 base, with 10 bases remaining between them. CDR3 in DNA: TGTGCCAGCAGCTTGGTGGGGATATCCTACGAGCAGTACTTC. Its translation is CASSLVGISYEQYF.